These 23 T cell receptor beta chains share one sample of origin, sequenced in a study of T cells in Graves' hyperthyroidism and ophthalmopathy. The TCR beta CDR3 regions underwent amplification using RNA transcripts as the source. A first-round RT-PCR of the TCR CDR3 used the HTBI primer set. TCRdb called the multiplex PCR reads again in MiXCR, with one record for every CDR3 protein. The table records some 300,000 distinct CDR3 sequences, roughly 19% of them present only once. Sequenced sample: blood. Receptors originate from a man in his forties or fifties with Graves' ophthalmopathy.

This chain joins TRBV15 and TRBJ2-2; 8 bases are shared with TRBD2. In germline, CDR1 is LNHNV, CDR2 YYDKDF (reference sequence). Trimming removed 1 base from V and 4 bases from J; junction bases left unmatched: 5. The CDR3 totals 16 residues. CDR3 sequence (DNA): TGTGCCACCAGCAGAGTCTTAGCGGGAAGCACCGGGGAGCTGTTTTTT. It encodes CATSRVLAGSTGELFF.

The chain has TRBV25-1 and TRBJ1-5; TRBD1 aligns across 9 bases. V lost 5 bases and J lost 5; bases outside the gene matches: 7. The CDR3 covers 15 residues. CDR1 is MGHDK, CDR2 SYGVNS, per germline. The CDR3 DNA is TGTGCCAGCAGTCCCGGGACAGGGTGGGATCAGCCCCAGCATTTT. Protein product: CASSPGTGWDQPQHF.

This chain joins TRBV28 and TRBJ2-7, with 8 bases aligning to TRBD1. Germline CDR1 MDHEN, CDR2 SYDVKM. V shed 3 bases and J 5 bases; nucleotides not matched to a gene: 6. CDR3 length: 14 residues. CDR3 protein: CASSFSGGKNEQYF. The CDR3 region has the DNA TGTGCCAGCAGTTTTTCAGGGGGCAAGAACGAGCAGTACTTC. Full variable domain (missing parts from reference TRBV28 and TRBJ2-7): DVKVTQSSRYLVKRTGEKVFLECVQDMDHENMFWYRQDPGLGLRLIYFSYDVKMKEKGDIPEGYSVSREKKERFSLILESASTNQTSMYLCASSFSGGKNEQYFGPGTRLTVT.

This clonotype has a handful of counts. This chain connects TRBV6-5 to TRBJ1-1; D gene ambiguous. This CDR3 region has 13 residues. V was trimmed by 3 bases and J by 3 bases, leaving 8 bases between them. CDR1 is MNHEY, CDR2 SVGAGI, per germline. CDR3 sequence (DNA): TGTGCCAGCAGTTATATGGTTGACACTGAAGCTTTCTTT. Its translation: CASSYMVDTEAFF.

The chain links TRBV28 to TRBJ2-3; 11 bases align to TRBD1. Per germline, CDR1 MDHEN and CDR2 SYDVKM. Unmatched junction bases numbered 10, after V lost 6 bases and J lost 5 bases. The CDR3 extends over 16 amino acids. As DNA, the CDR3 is TGTGCCAGCAGCATCCCGGGACAGGGGGTAAAAGATACGCAGTATTTT. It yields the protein CASSIPGQGVKDTQYF. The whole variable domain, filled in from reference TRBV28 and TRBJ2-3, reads DVKVTQSSRYLVKRTGEKVFLECVQDMDHENMFWYRQDPGLGLRLIYFSYDVKMKEKGDIPEGYSVSREKKERFSLILESASTNQTSMYLCASSIPGQGVKDTQYFGPGTRLTVL.

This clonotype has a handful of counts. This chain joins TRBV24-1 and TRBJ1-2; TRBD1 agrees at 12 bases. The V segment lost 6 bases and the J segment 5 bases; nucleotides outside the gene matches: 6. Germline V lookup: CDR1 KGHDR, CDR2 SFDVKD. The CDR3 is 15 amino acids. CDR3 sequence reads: CATSKGTGGPYGYTF. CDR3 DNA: TGTGCCACCAGTAAGGGGACAGGGGGCCCGTATGGCTACACCTTC.

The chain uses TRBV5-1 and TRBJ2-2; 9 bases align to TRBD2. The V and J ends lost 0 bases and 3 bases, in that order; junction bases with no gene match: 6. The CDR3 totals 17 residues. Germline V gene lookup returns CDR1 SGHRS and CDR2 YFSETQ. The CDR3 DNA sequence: TGCGCCAGCAGCTTGGAGGGAGCGGGAGGTTACACCGGGGAGCTGTTTTTT. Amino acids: CASSLEGAGGYTGELFF.

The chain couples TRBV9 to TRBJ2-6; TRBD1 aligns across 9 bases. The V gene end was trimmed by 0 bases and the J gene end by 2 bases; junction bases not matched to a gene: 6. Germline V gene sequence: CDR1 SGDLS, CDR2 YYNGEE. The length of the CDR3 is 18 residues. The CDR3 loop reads CASSVAIRDRAGANVLTF. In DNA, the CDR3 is TGTGCCAGCAGCGTAGCTATACGGGACAGGGCTGGGGCCAACGTCCTGACTTTC. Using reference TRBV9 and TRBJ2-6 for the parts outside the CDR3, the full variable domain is DSGVTQTPKHLITATGQRVTLRCSPRSGDLSVYWYQQSLDQGLQFLIQYYNGEERAKGNILERFSAQQFPDLHSELNLSSLELGDSALYFCASSVAIRDRAGANVLTFGAGSRLTVL.

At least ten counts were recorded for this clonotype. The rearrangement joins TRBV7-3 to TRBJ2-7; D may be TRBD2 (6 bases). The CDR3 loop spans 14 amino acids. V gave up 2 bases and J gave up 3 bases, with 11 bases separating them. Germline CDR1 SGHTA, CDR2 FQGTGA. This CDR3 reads CASSLSGVGYEQYF. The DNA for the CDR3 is TGTGCCAGCAGCTTATCGGGAGTGGGCTACGAGCAGTACTTC.

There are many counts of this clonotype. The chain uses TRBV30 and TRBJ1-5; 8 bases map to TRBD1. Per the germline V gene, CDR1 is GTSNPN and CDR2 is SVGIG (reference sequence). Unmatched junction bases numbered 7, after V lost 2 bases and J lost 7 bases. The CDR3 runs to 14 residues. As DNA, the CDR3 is TGTGCCTGGAGTCCCGACAGGGGAGGACAGCCCCAGCATTTT. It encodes CAWSPDRGGQPQHF.

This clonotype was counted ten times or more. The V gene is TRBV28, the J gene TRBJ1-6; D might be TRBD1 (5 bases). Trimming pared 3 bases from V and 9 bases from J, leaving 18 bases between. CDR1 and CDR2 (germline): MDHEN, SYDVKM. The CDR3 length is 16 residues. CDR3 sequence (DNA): TGTGCCAGCAGTTTGGCACCCCAGGGTCGTAGTTCACCCCTCCACTTT. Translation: CASSLAPQGRSSPLHF.

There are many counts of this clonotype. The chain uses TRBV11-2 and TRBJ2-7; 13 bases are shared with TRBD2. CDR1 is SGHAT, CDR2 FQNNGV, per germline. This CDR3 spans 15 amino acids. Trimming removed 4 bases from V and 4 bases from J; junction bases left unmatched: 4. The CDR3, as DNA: TGTGCCAGCAGCTCACTAGCGGGAGGGAGGTACGAGCAGTACTTC. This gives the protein CASSSLAGGRYEQYF. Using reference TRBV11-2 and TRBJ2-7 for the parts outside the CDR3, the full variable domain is EAGVAQSPRYKIIEKRQSVAFWCNPISGHATLYWYQQILGQGPKLLIQFQNNGVVDDSQLPKDRFSAERLKGVDSTLKIQPAKLEDSAVYLCASSSLAGGRYEQYFGPGTRLTVT.

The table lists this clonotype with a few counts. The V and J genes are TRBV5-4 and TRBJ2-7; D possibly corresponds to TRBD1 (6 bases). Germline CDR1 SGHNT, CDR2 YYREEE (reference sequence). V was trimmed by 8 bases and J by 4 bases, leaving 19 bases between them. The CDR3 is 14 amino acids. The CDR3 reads CASQNRDEGYEQYF. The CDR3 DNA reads TGTGCCAGTCAGAACAGGGATGAAGGGTACGAGCAGTACTTC.

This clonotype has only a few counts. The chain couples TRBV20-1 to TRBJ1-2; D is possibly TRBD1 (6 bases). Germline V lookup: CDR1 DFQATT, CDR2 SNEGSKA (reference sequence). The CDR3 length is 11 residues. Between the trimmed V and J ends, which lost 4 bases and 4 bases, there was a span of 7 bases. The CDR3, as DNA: TGCAGTGCTATACAGGGCTATGGCTACACCTTC. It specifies CSAIQGYGYTF.

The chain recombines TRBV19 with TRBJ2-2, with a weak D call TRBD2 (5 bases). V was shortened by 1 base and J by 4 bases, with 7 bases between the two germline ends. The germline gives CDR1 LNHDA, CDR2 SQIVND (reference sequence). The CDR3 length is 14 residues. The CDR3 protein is CASSIAGSTGELFF. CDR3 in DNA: TGTGCCAGTAGTATAGCGGGAAGCACCGGGGAGCTGTTTTTT. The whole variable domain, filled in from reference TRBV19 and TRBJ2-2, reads DGGITQSPKYLFRKEGQNVTLSCEQNLNHDAMYWYRQDPGQGLRLIYYSQIVNDFQKGDIAEGYSVSREKKESFPLTVTSAQKNPTAFYLCASSIAGSTGELFFGEGSRLTVL.

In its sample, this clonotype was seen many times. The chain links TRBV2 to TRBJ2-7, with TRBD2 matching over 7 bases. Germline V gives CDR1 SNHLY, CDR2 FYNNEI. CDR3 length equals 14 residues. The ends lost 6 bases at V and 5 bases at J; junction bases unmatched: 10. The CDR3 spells CASRTPRGSDEQYF. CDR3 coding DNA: TGTGCCAGCAGAACCCCCCGCGGGAGCGACGAGCAGTACTTC.

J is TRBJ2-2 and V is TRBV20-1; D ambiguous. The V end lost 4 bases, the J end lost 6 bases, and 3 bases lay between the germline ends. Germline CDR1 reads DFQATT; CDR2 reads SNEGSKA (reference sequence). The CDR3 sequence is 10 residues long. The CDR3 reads CSAMSGELFF. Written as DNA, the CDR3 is TGCAGTGCTATGTCCGGGGAGCTGTTTTTT.

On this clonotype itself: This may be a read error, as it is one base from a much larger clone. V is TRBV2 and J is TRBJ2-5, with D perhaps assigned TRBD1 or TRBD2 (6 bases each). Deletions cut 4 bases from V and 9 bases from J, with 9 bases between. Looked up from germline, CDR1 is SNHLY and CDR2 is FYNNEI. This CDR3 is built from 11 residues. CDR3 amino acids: CASSARGPQYF. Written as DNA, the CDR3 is TGTGCCAGCAGTGCCCGGGGGCCCCAGTACTTC.

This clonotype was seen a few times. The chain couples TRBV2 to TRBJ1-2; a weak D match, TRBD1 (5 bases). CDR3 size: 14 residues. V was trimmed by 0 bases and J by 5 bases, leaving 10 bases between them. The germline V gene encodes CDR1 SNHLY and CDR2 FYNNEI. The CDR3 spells CASSEALGVYGYTF. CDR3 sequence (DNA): TGTGCCAGCAGTGAAGCCTTAGGGGTTTATGGCTACACCTTC. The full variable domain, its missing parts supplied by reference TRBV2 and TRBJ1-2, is EPEVTQTPSHQVTQMGQEVILRCVPISNHLYFYWYRQILGQKVEFLVSFYNNEISEKSEIFDDQFSVERPDGSNFTLKIRSTKLEDSAMYFCASSEALGVYGYTFGSGTRLTVV.

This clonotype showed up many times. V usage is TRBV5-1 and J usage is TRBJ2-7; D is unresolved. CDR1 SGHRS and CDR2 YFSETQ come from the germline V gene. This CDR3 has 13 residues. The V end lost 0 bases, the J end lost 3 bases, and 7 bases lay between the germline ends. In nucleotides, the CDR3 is TGCGCCAGCAGCTTGGCAGTAAACTACGAGCAGTACTTC. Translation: CASSLAVNYEQYF.

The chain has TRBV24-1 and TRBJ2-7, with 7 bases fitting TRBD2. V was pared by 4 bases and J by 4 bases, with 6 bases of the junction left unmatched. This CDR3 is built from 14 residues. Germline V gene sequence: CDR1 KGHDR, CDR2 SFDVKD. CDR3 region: CATSEASGGYEQYF. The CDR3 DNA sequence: TGTGCCACCAGTGAGGCTAGCGGAGGATACGAGCAGTACTTC.

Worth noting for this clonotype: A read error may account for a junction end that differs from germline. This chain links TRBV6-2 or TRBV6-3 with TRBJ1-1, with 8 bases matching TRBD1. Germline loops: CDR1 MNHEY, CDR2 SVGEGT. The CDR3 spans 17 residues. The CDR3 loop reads CASRHRGKGLQNAEAFF. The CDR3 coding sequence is TGTGCCAGCAGACACAGGGGGAAAGGGTTACAGAACGCTGAAGCTTTCTTT.

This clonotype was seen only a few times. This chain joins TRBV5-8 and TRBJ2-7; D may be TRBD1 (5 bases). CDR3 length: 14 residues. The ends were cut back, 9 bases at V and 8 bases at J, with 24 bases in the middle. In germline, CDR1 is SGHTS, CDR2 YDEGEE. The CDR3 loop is CAIKTESLSLKQYF. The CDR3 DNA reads TGTGCCATCAAGACAGAAAGCCTATCTCTTAAGCAGTACTTC.